This is a list of T cell receptor beta chains from one sample in a study of CD8 T cells in ankylosing spondylitis. A single record per CDR3 protein comes from TCRdb applying MiXCR to the 5' RACE reads. The data show roughly 69,000 distinct CDR3 sequences, about 5.7% seen once. The sequenced material came from blood, either unsorted or a sorted T cell fraction (not recorded which). The receptor set was obtained from a male donor with ankylosing spondylitis or in good health (not recorded which). The CDR3 runs from the conserved cysteine through the conserved F or W. A D gene is named only where the DNA matches it firmly. Clone size is given for some rows only: seen once, a few or many times, or a class if the clone is expanded.

size	V	D	J	CDR3	DNA
many	TRBV20-1	-	TRBJ1-1	CSAEPRGGNTEAFF	TGCAGTGCTGAGCCGCGTGGGGGAAACACTGAAGCTTTCTTT
many	TRBV6-2/TRBV6-3	-	TRBJ1-3	CASRPPGSSGNTIYF	TGTGCCAGCCGTCCGCCCGGATCCTCTGGAAACACCATATATTTT
many	TRBV2	-	TRBJ2-6	CASSELKTGANVLTF	TGTGCCAGCAGTGAACTGAAGACTGGGGCCAACGTCCTGACTTTC
many	TRBV29-1	-	TRBJ1-2	CSVENPGSYGYTF	TGCAGCGTTGAAAACCCTGGGTCCTATGGCTACACCTTC
many	TRBV27	-	TRBJ2-2	CAWPYGSTNTGELFF	TGTGCCTGGCCGTACGGCAGCACGAACACCGGGGAGCTGTTTTTT
many	TRBV7-9	-	TRBJ2-1	CASSPGTGTGYNEQFF	TGTGCCAGCAGCCCCGGGACCGGGACTGGATACAATGAGCAGTTCTTC
many	TRBV12-3/TRBV12-4	-	TRBJ1-5	CASSRRYSNQPQHF	TGTGCCAGCAGCCGTCGTTATAGCAATCAGCCCCAGCATTTT
many	TRBV27	-	TRBJ2-2	CASSSPPLGAGELFF	TGTGCCAGCAGTTCCCCTCCCTTGGGCGCCGGGGAGCTGTTTTTT
many	TRBV5-1	-	TRBJ2-3	CASSGGVTDTQYF	TGCGCCAGCAGCGGAGGGGTCACAGATACGCAGTATTTT
many	TRBV5-1	TRBD2	TRBJ2-3	CASSPSGGSDTQYF	TGCGCCAGCAGCCCTAGCGGGGGTTCAGATACGCAGTATTTT
many	TRBV27	-	TRBJ2-7	CASGTRSYEQYF	TGTGCCAGCGGAACCCGCTCCTACGAGCAGTACTTC
many	TRBV20-1	-	TRBJ2-7	CSARGISTLSYEQYF	TGCAGTGCTAGAGGGATATCGACATTATCCTACGAGCAGTACTTC
many	TRBV7-2	TRBD2	TRBJ2-7	CASSLVAGESYEQYF	TGTGCCAGCAGCTTAGTCGCGGGGGAGTCCTACGAGCAGTACTTC
many	TRBV20-1	TRBD1	TRBJ2-1	CSARDTGAPNNEQFF	TGCAGTGCTAGAGATACAGGGGCCCCCAACAATGAGCAGTTCTTC
many	TRBV10-3	-	TRBJ1-2	CAISEEGIGGYTF	TGTGCCATCAGTGAGGAGGGGATCGGTGGCTACACCTTC
many	TRBV5-1	TRBD1	TRBJ2-5	CASSLRGQGEETQYF	TGCGCCAGCAGCTTGCGCGGACAGGGGGAAGAGACCCAGTACTTC
many	TRBV24-1	-	TRBJ2-3	CATSGVGADTQYF	TGTGCCACCAGTGGCGTAGGGGCAGATACGCAGTATTTT
many	TRBV7-2	-	TRBJ1-5	CASSLEQRMEPQHF	TGTGCCAGCAGCTTAGAACAACGTATGGAGCCCCAGCATTTT
many	TRBV15	-	TRBJ2-5	CATSRGKGETQYF	TGTGCCACCAGCAGGGGGAAGGGGGAGACCCAGTACTTC
many	TRBV2	-	TRBJ2-7	CASSDWSYEQYF	TGTGCCAGCAGTGACTGGTCCTACGAGCAGTACTTC
many	TRBV11-2	-	TRBJ2-3	CASSSAGSSTDTQYF	TGTGCCAGCAGCTCCGCGGGATCTAGCACAGATACGCAGTATTTT
many	TRBV24-1	-	TRBJ2-2	CATSPSQNTGELFF	TGTGCCACCAGCCCAAGCCAGAACACCGGGGAGCTGTTTTTT
many	TRBV20-1	-	TRBJ1-2	CSARDRSPGMGPDGYTF	TGCAGTGCTAGAGATAGGTCACCAGGGATGGGGCCTGATGGCTACACCTTC
many	TRBV20-1	-	TRBJ1-4	CSAYPEQEKLFF	TGCAGTGCCTACCCTGAGCAGGAAAAACTGTTTTTT
-	TRBV12-3/TRBV12-4	-	TRBJ1-5	CASSLAAGGGGQPQHF	TGTGCCAGCAGTTTAGCGGCTGGGGGAGGAGGTCAGCCCCAGCATTTT
many	TRBV10-3	TRBD1	TRBJ2-2	CAISTTGSGAGELFF	TGTGCCATCAGTACGACAGGGTCCGGGGCCGGGGAGCTGTTTTTT
many	TRBV12-3/TRBV12-4	TRBD1	TRBJ2-1	CASSRQGAGEQFF	TGTGCCAGCTCACGGCAGGGGGCCGGTGAGCAGTTCTTC
many	TRBV11-2	-	TRBJ2-1	CASSLWAYNEQFF	TGTGCCAGCAGCTTATGGGCTTACAATGAGCAGTTCTTC
-	TRBV15	TRBD1	TRBJ1-1	CATSRKTGVTEAFF	TGTGCCACCAGCAGAAAAACAGGGGTTACTGAAGCTTTCTTT
many	TRBV27	-	TRBJ1-4	CASSPLSAEKLFF	TGTGCCAGCAGTCCTCTTAGTGCTGAAAAACTGTTTTTT
-	TRBV18	-	TRBJ1-1	CASSDTGFQSTEAFF	TGTGCCAGCTCAGATACGGGCTTCCAAAGCACTGAAGCTTTCTTT
many	TRBV10-3	TRBD1	TRBJ2-3	CAISESTQGATTDTQYF	TGTGCCATCAGTGAGTCTACACAGGGGGCAACCACAGATACGCAGTATTTT
many	TRBV7-2	-	TRBJ1-3	CASRTDLSSGNTIYF	TGTGCCAGCCGGACAGACCTCAGCTCTGGAAACACCATATATTTT
-	TRBV20-1	TRBD1	TRBJ1-2	CSAREGTVYGYTF	TGCAGTGCTAGAGAGGGGACAGTCTATGGCTACACCTTC
many	TRBV5-1	-	TRBJ1-2	CASSFGSAALRHYGYTF	TGCGCCAGCAGCTTCGGAAGCGCCGCTCTCCGGCACTATGGCTACACCTTC
many	TRBV20-1	TRBD2	TRBJ2-7	CSARAGTSGGPKEQYF	TGCAGTGCTAGAGCCGGGACTAGCGGGGGCCCCAAAGAGCAGTACTTC
many	TRBV5-1	-	TRBJ1-1	CASSREIMNTEAFF	TGCGCCAGCAGCCGTGAAATCATGAACACTGAAGCTTTCTTT
many	TRBV18	TRBD1	TRBJ1-1	CASSPDRVRTEAFF	TGTGCCAGCTCACCGGACAGGGTGCGGACTGAAGCTTTCTTT
many	TRBV27	-	TRBJ2-5	CASSNRLKGQETQYF	TGTGCCAGCAGTAACCGGTTGAAAGGCCAAGAGACCCAGTACTTC
few	TRBV18	TRBD1	TRBJ2-7	CASSPGQEYEQYF	TGTGCCAGCTCACCTGGACAGGAGTACGAGCAGTACTTC
many	TRBV28	-	TRBJ1-5	CASGLVNQPQHF	TGTGCCAGCGGGCTCGTCAATCAGCCCCAGCATTTT
many	TRBV6-5	TRBD1	TRBJ2-5	CASSSPQGAEYF	TGTGCCAGCAGTTCCCCACAGGGGGCTGAGTACTTC
many	TRBV18	-	TRBJ2-1	CASSPSQGKNNEQFF	TGTGCCAGCTCACCAAGCCAGGGAAAAAACAATGAGCAGTTCTTC
many	TRBV24-1	TRBD2	TRBJ2-1	CATSRTSGDYNEQFF	TGTGCCACCTCCCGGACTAGCGGAGATTACAATGAGCAGTTCTTC
many	TRBV10-1	-	TRBJ2-3	CASSDTSTDTQYF	TGCGCCAGCAGTGATACTAGCACAGATACGCAGTATTTT
many	TRBV5-4	-	TRBJ1-1	CASSSNPVNTEAFF	TGTGCCAGCAGCAGCAATCCAGTGAACACTGAAGCTTTCTTT
many	TRBV20-1	-	TRBJ2-5	CSARGGQYSQETQYF	TGCAGTGCTAGAGGAGGACAGTATTCCCAAGAGACCCAGTACTTC
many	TRBV20-1	-	TRBJ1-1	CSARDFRGRGNTEAFF	TGCAGTGCTAGAGATTTTCGGGGGAGGGGGAACACTGAAGCTTTCTTT
many	TRBV21-1	-	TRBJ2-7	CASSKVRGIRGEQYF	TGTGCCAGCAGCAAAGTAAGGGGTATAAGGGGCGAGCAGTACTTC
many	TRBV24-1	TRBD1	TRBJ2-5	CATSDPGQGLGETQYF	TGTGCCACCAGTGATCCCGGACAGGGACTCGGGGAGACCCAGTACTTC
many	TRBV23-1	TRBD1	TRBJ1-1	CASSPRQGEIYVEQYKNTEAFF	TGCGCCAGCAGTCCCCGACAGGGTGAGATTTATGTGGAACAATATAAGAACACTGAAGCTTTCTTT
many	TRBV4-3	-	TRBJ2-7	CASSPNYPLSYEQYF	TGCGCCAGCAGCCCCAACTACCCACTCTCCTACGAGCAGTACTTC